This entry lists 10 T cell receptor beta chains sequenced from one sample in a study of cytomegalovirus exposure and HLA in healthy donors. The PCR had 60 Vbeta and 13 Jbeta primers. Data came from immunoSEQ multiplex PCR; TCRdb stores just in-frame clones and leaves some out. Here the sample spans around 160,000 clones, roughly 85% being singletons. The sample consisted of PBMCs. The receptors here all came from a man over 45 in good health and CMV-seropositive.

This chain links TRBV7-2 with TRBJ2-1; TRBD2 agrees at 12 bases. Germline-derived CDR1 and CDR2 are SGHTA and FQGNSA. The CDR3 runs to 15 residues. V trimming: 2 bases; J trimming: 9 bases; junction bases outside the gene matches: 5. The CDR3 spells CASSLKASGGGEQFF. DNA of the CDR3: TGTGCCAGCAGCTTAAAGGCTAGCGGGGGGGGTGAGCAGTTCTTC.

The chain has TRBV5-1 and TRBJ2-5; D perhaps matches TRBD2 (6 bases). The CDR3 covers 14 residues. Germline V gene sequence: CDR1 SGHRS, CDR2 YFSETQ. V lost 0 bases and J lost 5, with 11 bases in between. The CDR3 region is CASSLGGDAETQYF. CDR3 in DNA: TGCGCCAGCAGCTTGGGGGGGGACGCGGAGACCCAGTACTTC.

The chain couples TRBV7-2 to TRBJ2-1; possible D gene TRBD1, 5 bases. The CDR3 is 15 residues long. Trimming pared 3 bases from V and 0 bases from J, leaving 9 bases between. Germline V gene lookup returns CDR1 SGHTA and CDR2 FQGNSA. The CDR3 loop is CASSFSQGSYNEQFF. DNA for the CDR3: TGTGCCAGCAGCTTCTCTCAGGGCTCCTACAATGAGCAGTTCTTC.

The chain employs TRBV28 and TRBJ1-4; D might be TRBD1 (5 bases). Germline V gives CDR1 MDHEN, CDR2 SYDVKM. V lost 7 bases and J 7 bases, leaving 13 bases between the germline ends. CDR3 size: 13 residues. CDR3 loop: CASIFRAGEKLFF. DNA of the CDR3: TGTGCCAGCATTTTCAGGGCAGGTGAAAAACTGTTTTTT.

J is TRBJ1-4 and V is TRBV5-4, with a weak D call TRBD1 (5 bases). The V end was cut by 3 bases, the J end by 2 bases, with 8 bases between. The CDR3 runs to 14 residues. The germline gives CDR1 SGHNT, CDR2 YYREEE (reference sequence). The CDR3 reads CASSSDSTNEKLFF. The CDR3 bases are TGTGCCAGCAGCTCCGACAGTACTAATGAAAAACTGTTTTTT.

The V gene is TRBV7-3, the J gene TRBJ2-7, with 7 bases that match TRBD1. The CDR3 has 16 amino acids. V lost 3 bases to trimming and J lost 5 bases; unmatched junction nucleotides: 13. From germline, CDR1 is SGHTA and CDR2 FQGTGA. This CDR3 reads CASSLTGKGVYNEQYF. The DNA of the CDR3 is TGTGCCAGCAGCTTGACAGGGAAGGGGGTTTACAACGAGCAGTACTTC.

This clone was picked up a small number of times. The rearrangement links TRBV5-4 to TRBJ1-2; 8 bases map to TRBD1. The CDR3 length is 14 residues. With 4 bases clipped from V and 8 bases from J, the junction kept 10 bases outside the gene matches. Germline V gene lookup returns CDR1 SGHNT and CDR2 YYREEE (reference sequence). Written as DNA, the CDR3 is TGTGCCAGCAGCACAGGACAGGGAATGCAGGGCTACACCTTC. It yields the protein CASSTGQGMQGYTF.

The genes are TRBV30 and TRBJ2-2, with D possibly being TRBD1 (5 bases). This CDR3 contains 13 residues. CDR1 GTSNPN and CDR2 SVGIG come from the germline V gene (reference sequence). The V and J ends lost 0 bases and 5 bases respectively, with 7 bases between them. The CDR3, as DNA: TGTGCCTGGAGTGTAGGGGTTACCGGGGAGCTGTTTTTT. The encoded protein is CAWSVGVTGELFF.

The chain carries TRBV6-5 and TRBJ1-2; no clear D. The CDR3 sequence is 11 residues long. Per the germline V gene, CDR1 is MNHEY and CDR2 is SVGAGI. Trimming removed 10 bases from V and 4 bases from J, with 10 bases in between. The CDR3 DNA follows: TGTGCCACCGGTGGACTCTATGGCTACACCTTC. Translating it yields CATGGLYGYTF.

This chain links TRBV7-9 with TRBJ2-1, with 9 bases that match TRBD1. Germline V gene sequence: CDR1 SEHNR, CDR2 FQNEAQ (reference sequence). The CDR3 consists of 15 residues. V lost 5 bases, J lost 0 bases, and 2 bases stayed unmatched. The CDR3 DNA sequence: TGTGCCAGCAGCAAGGACAGGGGCTCCTACAATGAGCAGTTCTTC. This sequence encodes CASSKDRGSYNEQFF.